This T cell receptor beta chain was profiled in a study of CD8 T cells in ankylosing spondylitis (dated by TCRdb to 2016 to 2017). Study-level background: The study set out to find disease-linked TCR variants by profiling T cell receptor beta repertoires in ankylosing spondylitis patients and healthy donors. The full study cohort comprised 20 to 30 ankylosing spondylitis patients and 85 to 120 healthy donors. Peripheral blood samples were taken, and synovial fluid was additionally collected from ankylosing spondylitis patients.

Paper-wide results and their limitations: The disease-linked clones were reported as significantly enriched in matched synovial fluid samples from ankylosing spondylitis patients. Some of the motif variants had been reported before in the synovial fluid and blood of reactive arthritis patients, a finding that suggests common disease-initiation mechanisms. A TCR beta motif of eight highly homologous amino acid variants appeared characteristic of blood from ankylosing spondylitis patients. The disease-linked clones had a CD8+ phenotype and were found at relatively low frequencies in peripheral blood.

Sequencing relied on an Illumina HiSeq 2500. Quantitative 5'-RACE with molecular barcodes was the method used to prepare the TCR beta libraries. In the original analysis: A new computational method, built on a probabilistic model of VDJ rearrangement, was used to identify disease-linked TCR variants. The public reads were reprocessed in TCRdb via fastp at Q25 and MiXCR, keeping in-frame beta chains. Entries are consolidated by CDR3 protein sequence, retaining the most common genes and DNA. None of the V and J calls come from the authors' own analysis; TCRdb made them. This sample has fewer than 500,000 distinct CDR3 sequences in its table, and 25% to 30% of those were observed once. About 0.92% of the sample goes to the ten largest clones. In this sample, this clonotype turned up a few times. Its cognate antigen has yet to be identified. Base qualities are not recorded, but no much larger clone differs from it by a single base.

This clonotype was sampled from a male donor with ankylosing spondylitis. The sequencing input was blood, either unsorted or a sorted T cell fraction (not recorded which).

The base sequence is TGCAGTGCTAGCCTAGCGGGAGACGGCGAGCAGTACTTC. This sequence encodes CSASLAGDGEQYF. The rearranged segments are TRBV20-1 and TRBJ2-7; TRBD2 fits 10 bases in the junction. CDR1 and CDR2, looked up from the germline V gene (reference sequence), are DFQATT and SNEGSKA. From its cysteine to its phenylalanine, the CDR3 spans 13 amino acids. Here the CDR3 DNA is all that survives: 39 bases in frame from base 1. Trimming leaves V shorter by 3 bases and J shorter by 6 bases, with the junction holding 5 bases beyond the gene matches.